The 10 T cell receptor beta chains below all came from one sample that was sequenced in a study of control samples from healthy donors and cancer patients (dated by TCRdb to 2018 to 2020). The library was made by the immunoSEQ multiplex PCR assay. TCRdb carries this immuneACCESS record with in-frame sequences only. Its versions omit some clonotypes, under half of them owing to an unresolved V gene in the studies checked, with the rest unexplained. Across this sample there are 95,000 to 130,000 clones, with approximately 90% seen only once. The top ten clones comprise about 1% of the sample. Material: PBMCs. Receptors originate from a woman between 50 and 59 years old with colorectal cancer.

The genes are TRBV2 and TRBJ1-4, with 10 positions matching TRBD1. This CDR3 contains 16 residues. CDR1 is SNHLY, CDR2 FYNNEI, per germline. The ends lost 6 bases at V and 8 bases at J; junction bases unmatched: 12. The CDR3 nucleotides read TGTGCCAGCAGGATCGACGACAGGGGGCTACAAGAAAAACTGTTTTTT. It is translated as CASRIDDRGLQEKLFF.

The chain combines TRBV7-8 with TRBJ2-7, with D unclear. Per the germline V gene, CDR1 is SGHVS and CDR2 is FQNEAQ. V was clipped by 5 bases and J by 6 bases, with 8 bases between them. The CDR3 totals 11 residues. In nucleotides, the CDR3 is TGTGCCAGCAGCACCGGTCCCGAGCAGTACTTC. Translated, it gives CASSTGPEQYF.

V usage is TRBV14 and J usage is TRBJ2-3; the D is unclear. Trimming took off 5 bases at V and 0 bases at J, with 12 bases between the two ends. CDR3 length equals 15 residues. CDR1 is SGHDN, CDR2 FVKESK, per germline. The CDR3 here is CASSGLDPSTDTQYF. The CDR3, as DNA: TGTGCCAGCAGCGGGCTCGATCCTAGCACAGATACGCAGTATTTT.

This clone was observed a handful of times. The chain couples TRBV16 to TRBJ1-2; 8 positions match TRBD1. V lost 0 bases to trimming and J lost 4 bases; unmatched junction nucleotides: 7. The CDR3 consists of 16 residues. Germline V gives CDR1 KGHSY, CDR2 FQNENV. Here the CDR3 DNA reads TGTGCCAGCAGCCAATCGAACAGGGGGAGGATCTATGGCTACACCTTC. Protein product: CASSQSNRGRIYGYTF. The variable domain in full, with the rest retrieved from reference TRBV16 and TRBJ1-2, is GEEVAQTPKHLVRGEGQKAKLYCAPIKGHSYVFWYQQVLKNEFKFLISFQNENVFDETGMPKERFSAKCLPNSPCSLEIQATKLEDSAVYFCASSQSNRGRIYGYTFGSGTRLTVV.

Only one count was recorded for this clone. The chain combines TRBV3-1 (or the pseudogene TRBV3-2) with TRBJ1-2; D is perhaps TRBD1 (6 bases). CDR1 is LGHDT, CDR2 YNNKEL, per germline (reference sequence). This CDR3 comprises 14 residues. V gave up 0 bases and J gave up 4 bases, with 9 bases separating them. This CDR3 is CASSQDTGIYGYTF. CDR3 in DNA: TGTGCCAGCAGCCAAGACACAGGGATCTATGGCTACACCTTC.

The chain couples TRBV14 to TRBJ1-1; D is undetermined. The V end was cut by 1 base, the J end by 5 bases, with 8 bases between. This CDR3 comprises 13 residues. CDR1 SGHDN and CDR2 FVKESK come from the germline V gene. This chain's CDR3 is CASSQVRGTEAFF. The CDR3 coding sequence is TGTGCCAGCAGCCAAGTTAGAGGGACTGAAGCTTTCTTT.

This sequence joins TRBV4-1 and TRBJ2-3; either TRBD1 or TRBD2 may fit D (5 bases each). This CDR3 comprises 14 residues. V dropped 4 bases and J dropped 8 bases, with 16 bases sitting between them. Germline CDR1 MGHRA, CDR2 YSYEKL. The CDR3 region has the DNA TGCGCCAGCAGCCTTTTAGCGCCAGGGTTTACGCAGTATTTT. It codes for CASSLLAPGFTQYF.

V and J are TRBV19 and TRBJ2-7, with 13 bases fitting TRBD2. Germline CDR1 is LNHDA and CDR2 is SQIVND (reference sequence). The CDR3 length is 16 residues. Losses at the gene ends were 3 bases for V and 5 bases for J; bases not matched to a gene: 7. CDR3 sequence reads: CASSMGLAGTLNEQYF. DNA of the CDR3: TGTGCCAGTAGTATGGGACTAGCGGGAACCCTAAACGAGCAGTACTTC. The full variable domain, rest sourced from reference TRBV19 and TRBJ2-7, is DGGITQSPKYLFRKEGQNVTLSCEQNLNHDAMYWYRQDPGQGLRLIYYSQIVNDFQKGDIAEGYSVSREKKESFPLTVTSAQKNPTAFYLCASSMGLAGTLNEQYFGPGTRLTVT.

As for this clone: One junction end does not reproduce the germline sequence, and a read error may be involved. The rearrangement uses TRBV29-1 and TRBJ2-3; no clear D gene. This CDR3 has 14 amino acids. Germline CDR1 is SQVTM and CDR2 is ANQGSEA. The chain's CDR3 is CSVEAPLGTDTQYF. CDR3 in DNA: TGCAGCGTTGAAGCCCCACTGGGCACCGATACGCAGTATTTT.

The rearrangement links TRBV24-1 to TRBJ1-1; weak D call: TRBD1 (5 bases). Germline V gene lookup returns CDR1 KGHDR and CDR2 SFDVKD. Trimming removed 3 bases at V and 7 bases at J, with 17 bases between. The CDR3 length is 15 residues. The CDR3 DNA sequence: TGTGCCACCAGTGATCCCCGGGGGGGGGTTGGTGAAGCTTTCTTT. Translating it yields CATSDPRGGVGEAFF.